Each of the 9 T cell receptor beta chains below was sequenced from the same sample in a study of blood T cell repertoires in COVID-19. Repertoires were generated with immunoSEQ multiplex PCR, while TCRdb's copy carries only in-frame clones and drops some. Of approximately 350,000 clones in the sample, 80% to 90% were seen once. Sample: peripheral blood. Source of these receptors: a woman in her twenties or thirties with COVID-19, enrolled during active disease.

The V gene is TRBV14, the J gene TRBJ2-3; TRBD2 might be the D (5 bases). The CDR3 is 16 residues long. The germline gives CDR1 SGHDN, CDR2 FVKESK. V shed 4 bases and J shed 1 base, with 15 bases lying between them. CDR3 sequence: CASSPAGIPGTDTQYF. Written as DNA, the CDR3 is TGTGCCAGCAGCCCCGCCGGGATCCCGGGCACAGATACGCAGTATTTT.

The V gene is TRBV4-1, the J gene TRBJ1-6, with 7 positions matching TRBD1. CDR3 size: 21 residues. Trimming cost V 1 base and J 2 bases; bases outside gene matches: 17. Germline CDR1 reads MGHRA; CDR2 reads YSYEKL. The CDR3 bases are TGCGCCAGCAGCCAAGGCGGGGGGGGGACAGAATATTATGCCTATAATTCACCCCTCCACTTT. Amino acid sequence: CASSQGGGGTEYYAYNSPLHF.

This clone appeared once. The J gene is TRBJ2-6, the V gene TRBV6-2 or TRBV6-3, with 11 bases that match TRBD1. Germline CDR1 reads MNHEY; CDR2 reads SVGEGT. Losses at the gene ends were 4 bases for V and 8 bases for J; bases not matched to a gene: 10. This CDR3 is 17 amino acids long. The CDR3 region is CASSSGTGGYWPNVLTF. CDR3 nucleotide sequence: TGTGCCAGCAGTTCCGGGACAGGGGGTTACTGGCCCAACGTCCTGACTTTC.

This chain links TRBV25-1 with TRBJ1-1; 8 nucleotides line up with TRBD1. The V segment lost 1 base and the J segment 0 bases; nucleotides outside the gene matches: 7. Per the germline V gene, CDR1 is MGHDK and CDR2 is SYGVNS. This CDR3 spans 17 amino acids. The CDR3 is CASSESPRQGMNTEAFF. CDR3 DNA sequence: TGTGCCAGCAGTGAATCCCCTCGACAGGGGATGAACACTGAAGCTTTCTTT.

The V and J genes are TRBV19 and TRBJ1-5; 7 bases are shared with TRBD1. The length of the CDR3 is 18 residues. CDR1 is LNHDA and CDR2 is SQIVND in the germline V gene (reference sequence). The V segment lost 3 bases and the J segment 0 bases; nucleotides outside the gene matches: 11. In nucleotides, the CDR3 is TGTGCCAGTAGTATTATGGCGGCAGGGGGGTCTAGCAATCAGCCCCAGCATTTT. Its protein product is CASSIMAAGGSSNQPQHF.

V is TRBV7-9 and J is TRBJ2-7; 8 bases align to TRBD2. Trimming removed 4 bases from V and 6 bases from J; junction bases left unmatched: 2. The CDR3 consists of 12 residues. Per the germline V gene, CDR1 is SEHNR and CDR2 is FQNEAQ (reference sequence). CDR3 nucleotides: TGTGCCAGCAGCTCCGCGGGGGGCGAGCAGTACTTC. It yields the protein CASSSAGGEQYF.

This clone was seen a handful of times. The sample carries other DNA sequences with the same CDR3. The chain recombines TRBV7-2 with TRBJ1-3; 8 positions agree with TRBD1. The CDR3 runs 15 residues. The germline gives CDR1 SGHTA, CDR2 FQGNSA. The V gene end was trimmed by 0 bases and the J gene end by 2 bases; junction bases not matched to a gene: 0. CDR3 residues: CASSLATGAGNTIYF. The CDR3, as DNA: TGTGCCAGCAGCTTAGCGACAGGGGCTGGAAACACCATATATTTT.

The V gene is TRBV7-9, the J gene TRBJ1-2; D is possibly TRBD1 (5 bases). The CDR3 is 15 residues long. V was trimmed by 5 bases and J by 3 bases, leaving 16 bases between them. Per germline, CDR1 SEHNR and CDR2 FQNEAQ (reference sequence). DNA for the CDR3: TGTGCCAGCAGCCCGCCTGGGACGGGGGACTATGGCTACACCTTC. It encodes CASSPPGTGDYGYTF.

The chain links TRBV5-4 to TRBJ2-2; D perhaps matches TRBD2 (6 bases). Trimming took off 0 bases at V and 5 bases at J, with 8 bases between the two ends. CDR3 size: 14 residues. Per germline, CDR1 SGHNT and CDR2 YYREEE (reference sequence). Here the CDR3 DNA reads TGTGCCAGCAGCTTGGGCGGGATTACCGGGGAGCTGTTTTTT. It translates to CASSLGGITGELFF.